One sample yielded the 12 T cell receptor beta chains listed below, sequenced in a study of blood T cell repertoires in COVID-19. The table came from immunoSEQ multiplex PCR; TCRdb's copy has only in-frame clones and leaves some out. Among 80,000 to 100,000 clones listed, 82% were seen once. The sequencing sample was made of peripheral blood. These receptors originate from a man aged 65 to 79 with active or convalescent COVID-19.

The chain joins TRBV4-1 to TRBJ2-7; 10 nucleotides align to TRBD1. CDR3 length: 17 residues. Germline V gives CDR1 MGHRA, CDR2 YSYEKL. Trimming took 1 base from V and 0 from J; bases not matched to a gene: 6. In nucleotides, the CDR3 is TGCGCCAGCAGCCAAGCCCCGGGACAGGGGAGCTCCTACGAGCAGTACTTC. This encodes CASSQAPGQGSSYEQYF.

This rearrangement joins TRBV2 to TRBJ1-1; D is perhaps TRBD1 (6 bases). Trimming left V 6 bases short and J 5 bases short, with 13 bases between. Germline CDR1 reads SNHLY; CDR2 reads FYNNEI. The CDR3 is 13 residues long. CDR3 amino acids: CASRRGWMTEAFF. In DNA form, the CDR3 reads TGTGCCAGCAGGAGGGGGTGGATGACTGAAGCTTTCTTT.

The V gene is TRBV2, the J gene TRBJ1-4; possible D gene TRBD1, 5 bases. Germline V CDR1 and CDR2: SNHLY, FYNNEI. The CDR3 extends over 17 amino acids. V dropped 7 bases and J dropped 2 bases, with 20 bases sitting between them. The chain's CDR3 is CASKRGRGLSTNEKLFF. CDR3 DNA sequence: TGTGCCAGCAAAAGGGGCCGGGGACTTAGTACTAATGAAAAACTGTTTTTT.

The rearrangement joins TRBV6-2 or TRBV6-3 to TRBJ1-2; D not resolved. This CDR3 contains 14 residues. CDR1 is MNHEY and CDR2 is SVGEGT in the germline V gene. Trimming stripped 0 bases from V and 2 bases from J, with 7 bases between. CDR3 protein: CASSYSVGNYGYTF. CDR3 coding DNA: TGTGCCAGCAGTTACTCCGTCGGGAACTATGGCTACACCTTC.

The gene calls are TRBV10-3 and TRBJ2-7; 7 bases align to TRBD2. This CDR3 is 14 amino acids long. The V gene's germline CDR1 is ENHRY and CDR2 SYGVKD. The junction had 4 bases not matched to a gene; V was cut back by 3 bases and J by 2 bases. The CDR3: CAISEAGLAYEQYF. The CDR3 DNA follows: TGTGCCATCAGTGAAGCAGGACTAGCCTACGAGCAGTACTTC.

This clone was counted between two and nine times. V usage is TRBV2 and J usage is TRBJ2-5; TRBD1 aligns across 7 bases. After removal of 7 bases from V and 5 bases from J, the junction contained 10 bases not matched to a gene. Germline values: CDR1 SNHLY, CDR2 FYNNEI. The CDR3 has 14 residues. CDR3 sequence: CASKLQGRGETQYF. The CDR3 DNA is TGTGCCAGCAAGTTACAGGGCAGGGGGGAGACCCAGTACTTC.

This clone has just one count. The J gene is TRBJ1-4, the V gene TRBV2; D is ambiguous. The germline CDR1 and CDR2 sequences are SNHLY and FYNNEI. V lost 6 bases, J lost 8 bases, and 7 bases lay in between. This CDR3 comprises 11 residues. The CDR3 region has the DNA TGTGCCAGCAGGCTCACAGAAAAACTGTTTTTT. Translated, it gives CASRLTEKLFF.

V is TRBV30 and J is TRBJ2-7; TRBD1 agrees at 9 bases. The trim removed 5 bases at V and 9 bases at J, leaving 11 bases unmatched. The germline V gene has CDR1 GTSNPN and CDR2 SVGIG (reference sequence). The CDR3 runs 13 residues. The CDR3 sequence: CAWGPRTGAGQYF. CDR3 coding DNA: TGTGCCTGGGGACCTCGGACAGGGGCGGGGCAGTACTTC.

J is TRBJ1-6 and V is TRBV11-3; D is possibly TRBD1 (5 bases). V dropped 5 bases and J dropped 0 bases, with 14 bases sitting between them. Looked up from germline, CDR1 is SGHNT and CDR2 is YENEEA. This CDR3 spans 17 amino acids. This CDR3 reads CASSTGGHFSYNSPLHF. The CDR3, as DNA: TGTGCCAGCAGCACCGGGGGTCACTTCTCCTATAATTCACCCCTCCACTTT.

The rearrangement uses TRBV3-1 (or the pseudogene TRBV3-2) and TRBJ2-5; TRBD1 might be the D (6 bases). The CDR3 has 12 amino acids. CDR1 LGHDT and CDR2 YNNKEL come from the germline V gene (reference sequence). Between the trimmed V and J ends, which lost 7 bases and 6 bases, there was a span of 12 bases. The CDR3 reads CASTERGKTQYF. CDR3 bases: TGTGCCAGCACCGAAAGGGGGAAGACCCAGTACTTC.

The V and J genes are TRBV7-2 and TRBJ2-2; 9 nucleotides match TRBD1. Looked up from germline, CDR1 is SGHTA and CDR2 is FQGNSA. V dropped 6 bases and J dropped 6; count of bases not matched to a gene: 5. This CDR3 comprises 14 residues. The CDR3 loop is CASSPGQGSGELFF. The CDR3 DNA follows: TGTGCCAGCAGTCCAGGACAGGGGTCCGGGGAGCTGTTTTTT. The whole variable domain, remainder taken from reference TRBV7-2 and TRBJ2-2, is GAGVSQSPSNKVTEKGKDVELRCDPISGHTALYWYRQSLGQGLEFLIYFQGNSAPDKSGLPSDRFSAERTGGSVSTLTIQRTQQEDSAVYLCASSPGQGSGELFFGEGSRLTVL.

This rearrangement joins TRBV7-9 to TRBJ1-4, with 8 positions matching TRBD1. CDR3 length: 15 residues. With V trimmed by 5 bases and J by 8 bases, 10 bases remained unmatched. Germline V gene lookup returns CDR1 SEHNR and CDR2 FQNEAQ (reference sequence). CDR3 amino acids: CASSVRDRRSEKLFF. CDR3 nucleotides: TGTGCCAGCAGCGTCCGGGACAGGAGGTCCGAAAAACTGTTTTTT.